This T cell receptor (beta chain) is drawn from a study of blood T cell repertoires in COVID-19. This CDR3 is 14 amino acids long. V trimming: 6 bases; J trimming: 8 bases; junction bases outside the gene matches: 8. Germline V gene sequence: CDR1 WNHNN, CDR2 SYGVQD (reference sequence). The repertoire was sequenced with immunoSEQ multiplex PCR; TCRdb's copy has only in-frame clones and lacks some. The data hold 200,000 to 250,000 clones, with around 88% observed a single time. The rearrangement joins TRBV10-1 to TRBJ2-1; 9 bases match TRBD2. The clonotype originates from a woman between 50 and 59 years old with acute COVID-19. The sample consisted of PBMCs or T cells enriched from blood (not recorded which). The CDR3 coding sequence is TGCGCCAGCAGGGAGACTAGCGGATCTCATGAGCAGTTCTTC. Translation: CASRETSGSHEQFF.